The TCR beta chain under discussion was sequenced for a study of human versus mouse CDR3 diversity and MHC coevolution. About the study: Between about 0.6 x 10^7 and 1.6 x 10^7 valid reads came from each sample. Study outcomes and limitations: iCHAO1 estimated the human TCR beta repertoire at some 1.6 million clonotypes. Clonal inequality was lowest in two of the three human donors.

TCRdb's table, derived via immunoSEQ multiplex PCR, lists solely in-frame clones and lacks some. The data contain over 60,000 clones, just under 95% of them singletons. To note about this clone: Antigen unknown.

Germline lookup yields CDR1 GTSNPN and CDR2 SVGIG (reference sequence). Trimming left V 3 bases short and J 1 base short, with 6 bases between. The CDR3 contains 12 residues. Naive CD4 T cells were sorted as CD45RO-negative, CD62L-positive. V is TRBV30 and J is TRBJ1-1; no reliable D call. Sequencing used naive CD4+ T cells from blood. The sample's subset: CD45RO-negative CD62L-positive naive CD4 T cells. The clonotype comes from a person aged 25 to 69 in good health. The CDR3 is CAWRSPNTEAFF. The CDR3 coding sequence is TGTGCCTGGAGATCTCCGAACACTGAAGCTTTCTTT.